The rows below give T cell receptor beta chains drawn from one sample of a study of T cells in localized non-small cell lung cancer. Clones were sequenced by immunoSEQ multiplex PCR, and TCRdb holds only the in-frame ones, with some missing. The sample records around 130,000 clones, roughly nine tenths being singletons. The material was peripheral blood, obtained before any cancer treatment. Every receptor here comes from an older female donor with stage I lung adenocarcinoma. The CDR3 runs from the conserved cysteine through the conserved F or W. D genes are given only for firm matches. Clone size appears in some rows only: once, few, many, or a class for an expanded clone.

cdr3_length	v_call	j_call	d_call	clone_size	cdr3_aa	cdr3_nt
13	TRBV5-4	TRBJ2-7	TRBD1	few	CASSSDRVGEQYF	TGTGCCAGCAGCTCGGACAGGGTGGGCGAGCAGTACTTC
17	TRBV5-1	TRBJ2-5	TRBD2	NA	CASSLGVAGGPGETQYF	TGCGCCAGCAGCTTGGGAGTAGCGGGAGGGCCCGGAGAGACCCAGTACTTC
18	TRBV7-9	TRBJ2-7	NA	NA	CASSFEPPIRVTDYEQYF	TGTGCCAGCAGCTTTGAACCCCCAATCAGGGTGACCGACTACGAGCAGTACTTC
16	TRBV10-3	TRBJ2-7	NA	few	CATKEISVNLTYEQYF	TGTGCCACCAAAGAGATATCGGTTAATTTAACCTACGAGCAGTACTTC
12	TRBV2	TRBJ1-3	NA	NA	CASGTRGNTIYF	TGTGCCAGCGGAACCCGAGGAAACACCATATATTTT
15	TRBV6-5	TRBJ1-5	TRBD1	NA	CASSSIKQGSQPQHF	TGTGCCAGCAGTTCCATCAAACAGGGGAGTCAGCCCCAGCATTTT
15	TRBV9	TRBJ2-2	NA	NA	CASSVDEVPTRELFF	TGTGCCAGCAGCGTAGACGAGGTGCCCACCCGGGAGCTGTTTTTT
15	TRBV5-1	TRBJ2-1	TRBD2	few	CASSSRGGGPPEQFF	TGCGCCAGCAGCTCCAGGGGCGGGGGGCCCCCTGAGCAGTTCTTC
14	TRBV19	TRBJ2-7	TRBD2	few	CASSPSGMSYEQYF	TGTGCCAGTAGTCCTAGCGGAATGAGCTACGAGCAGTACTTC
13	TRBV5-4	TRBJ2-7	NA	NA	CASGTTSSYEQYF	TGTGCCAGCGGGACAACGAGCTCCTACGAGCAGTACTTC
15	TRBV7-2	TRBJ2-3	TRBD1	NA	CASSARQGSTDTQYF	TGTGCCAGCAGCGCAAGACAGGGGAGCACAGATACGCAGTATTTT
17	TRBV19	TRBJ2-1	NA	NA	CASSISPLASSYNEQFF	TGTGCCAGTAGTATATCGCCGCTAGCGAGCTCCTACAATGAGCAGTTCTTC
13	TRBV7-3	TRBJ2-7	NA	NA	CASSLMAAYEQYF	TGTGCCAGCAGCTTAATGGCAGCCTACGAGCAGTACTTC
12	TRBV6-5	TRBJ1-1	NA	NA	CASRTGTTEAFF	TGTGCCAGCAGAACAGGGACCACTGAAGCTTTCTTT
15	TRBV30	TRBJ2-2	NA	NA	CAWKGLNVNTGELFF	TGTGCCTGGAAGGGACTCAATGTGAACACCGGGGAGCTGTTTTTT
17	TRBV5-4	TRBJ2-2	TRBD2	NA	CASSRAAGREANGELFF	TGTGCCAGCAGCAGGGCGGCCGGGCGGGAGGCCAACGGGGAGCTGTTTTTT
15	TRBV4-2	TRBJ1-5	NA	few	CASSQVGQGGQPQHF	TGTGCCAGCAGCCAAGTTGGGCAGGGCGGCCAGCCCCAGCATTTT
13	TRBV2	TRBJ1-2	NA	NA	CASSDRRTRGYTF	TGTGCCAGCAGTGACAGGAGAACTCGGGGCTACACCTTC
14	TRBV7-6	TRBJ2-3	NA	NA	CASSPGSLTDTQYF	TGTGCCAGCAGCCCTGGCAGCCTCACAGATACGCAGTATTTT
16	TRBV10-1	TRBJ2-1	TRBD2	NA	CASSESKWLAVDEQFF	TGCGCCAGCAGTGAGTCGAAGTGGCTAGCGGTCGATGAGCAGTTCTTC
15	TRBV9	TRBJ2-3	NA	NA	CASSTGLGLTDTQYF	TGTGCCAGCAGTACAGGTCTCGGCCTAACAGATACGCAGTATTTT
14	TRBV2	TRBJ2-7	TRBD1	NA	CASRGPQGAGEQYF	TGTGCCAGCAGAGGTCCACAGGGGGCTGGTGAGCAGTACTTC